This T cell receptor beta chain was observed in a study of radiation and T cells in renal cell carcinoma. Study-wide points: Without pretreatment biopsies, baseline tumor clonotype presence was undetermined.

This clone was seen once. Its antigen remains unidentified. In germline, CDR1 is MNHNS, CDR2 SASEGT. Trimming shortened V by 2 bases and J by 3 bases, and 8 bases separated the two germline ends. The CDR3 has 14 residues. Assay: immunoSEQ multiplex PCR; the TCRdb copy retains only in-frame clones and omits some. The data contain 130,000 or so clones, over 65% of them singletons. Indicated time point: baseline pretreatment blood. Specified treatment: 15 Gy SBRT to primary tumor, nephrectomy 4 weeks later. The sample in question was blood, obtained from a patient whose treatment included radiotherapy and nephrectomy. The clonotype comes from a woman between 50 and 59 years old with renal cell carcinoma. The rearrangement joins TRBV6-1 to TRBJ1-5; D is ambiguous. The CDR3 DNA follows: TGTGCCAGCAGTGAAAACCAGGACAATCAGCCCCAGCATTTT. It specifies CASSENQDNQPQHF.